The sequence of this T cell receptor beta chain was determined in a study of blood T cell repertoires in COVID-19. Background on the study: Collection of acute and convalescent COVID-19 samples took place in the United States, Italy and Spain. From T cells, B-cell-depleted T cells, or PBMCs came the material, which was cDNA or gDNA.

Original processing methods: Estimation of nucleated cell counts relied on the amplification of reference gene primers. The method was immunoSEQ multiplex PCR; TCRdb's version includes in-frame clones alone and lacks a portion of them. Clone size and V and J calls were adopted from that table, with D and trimming inferred from the DNA. The table has under 150,000 clones, approximately 85% seen once. CDR1 and CDR2 from the germline V gene are MNHEY and SVGAGI. The germline V and J ends were trimmed by 0 bases and 2 bases, with 9 bases remaining between them. This CDR3 has 15 amino acids. This TCR came from a human donor in a cohort sampled during active COVID-19. The specimen sequenced was peripheral blood. The J gene is TRBJ2-3, the V gene TRBV6-5; D is undetermined. In nucleotides, the CDR3 is TGTGCCAGCAGTTACTCGGCCCAGGTCACAGATACGCAGTATTTT. It specifies CASSYSAQVTDTQYF.